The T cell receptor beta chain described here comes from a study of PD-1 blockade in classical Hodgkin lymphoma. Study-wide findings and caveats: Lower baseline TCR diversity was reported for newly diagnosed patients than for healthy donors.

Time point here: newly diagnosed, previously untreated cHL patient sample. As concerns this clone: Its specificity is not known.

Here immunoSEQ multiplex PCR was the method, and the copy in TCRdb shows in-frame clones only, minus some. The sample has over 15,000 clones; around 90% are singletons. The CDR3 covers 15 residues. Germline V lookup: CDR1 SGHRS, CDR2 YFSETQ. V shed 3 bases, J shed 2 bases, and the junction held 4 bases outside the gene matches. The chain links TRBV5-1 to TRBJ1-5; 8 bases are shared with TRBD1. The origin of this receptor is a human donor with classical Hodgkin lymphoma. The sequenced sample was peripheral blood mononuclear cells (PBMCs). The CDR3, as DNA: TGCGCCAGCAGCTGGACAGGGATAGGCAATCAGCCCCAGCATTTT. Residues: CASSWTGIGNQPQHF.